A single sample is the source of the 21 T cell receptor beta chains below, sequenced in a study of T cell repertoires in cytomegalovirus infection. In TCRdb, the reads were re-called with MiXCR into one record per CDR3 protein. The sample consists of under 250,000 distinct CDR3 sequences, approximately 13% of them appearing once. The sample comprised PBMCs. The receptors derive from a human donor in good health (CMV status not recorded). Some clones in this sample may be carry-over from other donors' samples.

This clonotype was observed at least ten times. The chain combines TRBV12-3 or TRBV12-4 with TRBJ1-2, with D perhaps TRBD1 (5 bases). The CDR3 runs to 13 residues. The V end was cut by 1 base, the J end by 8 bases, with 11 bases between. CDR3 nucleotide sequence: TGTGCCAGCAGTTTAGGGCCAGGGAGCGGCTACACCTTC. Amino acids: CASSLGPGSGYTF.

The table lists this clonotype with many counts. This chain joins TRBV2 and TRBJ1-6; 7 bases are shared with TRBD1. The CDR3 contains 14 residues. The germline V gene has CDR1 SNHLY and CDR2 FYNNEI. V was pared by 6 bases and J by 8 bases, with 7 bases of the junction left unmatched. The CDR3 region is CASRTGELYSPLHF. The CDR3 DNA reads as TGTGCCAGCAGAACAGGGGAATTGTATTCACCCCTCCACTTT.

This chain connects TRBV5-1 to TRBJ1-1, with 7 bases identical to TRBD1. There are 15 residues in the CDR3. V gave up 4 bases and J gave up 4 bases; unmatched junction bases: 10. Germline V gene data show CDR1 as SGHRS and CDR2 as YFSETQ. The CDR3 region is CASSTQASGGTEAFF. In DNA form, the CDR3 reads TGCGCCAGCAGCACCCAGGCGTCAGGGGGCACTGAAGCTTTCTTT.

Turning to this clonotype: This clone may be a read error of a much larger clone one base away. The rearrangement joins TRBV12-3 or TRBV12-4 to TRBJ2-7; D remains unclear. The CDR3 length is 11 residues. V was cut by 9 bases and J by 3 bases, with 9 bases left in between. The CDR3 loop is CASLKDYEQYF. CDR3 nucleotides: TGTGCCAGTCTAAAGGACTACGAGCAGTACTTC.

Written as DNA, the CDR3 is TGTGCCAGCAAGGAGAGCCCAAGCACAGATACGCAGTATTTT. Protein product: CASKESPSTDTQYF. This chain links TRBV2 with TRBJ2-3; D unclear. Germline V lookup: CDR1 SNHLY, CDR2 FYNNEI. V lost 7 bases, J lost 0 bases, and 11 bases lay in between. The CDR3 totals 14 residues.

This clonotype has more than one count but fewer than ten. V is TRBV24-1 and J is TRBJ2-3, with 10 bases matching TRBD2. The CDR3 loop spans 17 amino acids. Germline V gives CDR1 KGHDR, CDR2 SFDVKD. V shed 4 bases and J 1 base; nucleotides not matched to a gene: 7. The CDR3 spells CATSESLAGDRTDTQYF. CDR3 DNA sequence: TGTGCCACCAGTGAGAGCCTAGCGGGAGATCGCACAGATACGCAGTATTTT.

This clonotype was seen many times. The rearrangement uses TRBV6-2 or TRBV6-3 and TRBJ2-2; perhaps TRBD2 as D (5 bases). The germline V gene has CDR1 MNHEY and CDR2 SVGEGT. The CDR3 covers 13 residues. Trimming left V 5 bases short and J 3 bases short, with 7 bases between. CDR3 residues: CASSPGYTGELFF. DNA of the CDR3: TGTGCCAGCAGTCCGGGGTACACCGGGGAGCTGTTTTTT.

This clonotype was seen a handful of times. The junction differs from germline at one of its ends, possibly a read error. CDR3 nucleotides: TGCGCCAGCGGTGAGGAGTACTATGGCTACACCTTC. Translating it yields CASGEEYYGYTF. This rearrangement joins TRBV10-2 to TRBJ1-2; unclear D gene. The germline gives CDR1 WSHSY, CDR2 SAAADI. The CDR3 runs 12 residues.

This chain uses TRBV4-3 with TRBJ2-7; unclear D gene. CDR3 length equals 13 residues. Germline assignment: CDR1 LGHNA and CDR2 YSLEER. The germline V and J ends were trimmed by 0 bases and 4 bases, with 7 bases remaining between them. CDR3 residues: CASSQDLRYEQYF. DNA for the CDR3: TGCGCCAGCAGCCAAGATCTCAGATACGAGCAGTACTTC.

The genes are TRBV29-1 and TRBJ1-2; tentatively, D is TRBD1 (5 bases). CDR1 is SQVTM, CDR2 ANQGSEA, per germline. The ends were cut back, 6 bases at V and 2 bases at J, with 16 bases in the middle. This CDR3 spans 14 amino acids. The CDR3 here is CSVLGEGTNYGYTF. CDR3 DNA sequence: TGCAGCGTGTTGGGGGAAGGGACCAACTATGGCTACACCTTC.

In its sample, this clonotype was seen many times. The chain has TRBV18 and TRBJ2-4; 7 positions match TRBD1. The CDR3 sequence is 16 residues long. Germline V gives CDR1 KGHSH, CDR2 LQKENI. J gave up 8 bases and V 3 bases, and 13 bases lay outside the gene matches. The CDR3 reads CASSPRPGGLGDIQYF. CDR3 DNA: TGTGCCAGCTCACCGAGGCCAGGGGGATTAGGGGACATTCAGTACTTC.

This clonotype was observed many times. V and J are TRBV28 and TRBJ2-5; TRBD2 agrees at 8 bases. V trimming: 3 bases; J trimming: 1 base; junction bases outside the gene matches: 7. This CDR3 is 16 amino acids long. CDR1 is MDHEN, CDR2 SYDVKM, per germline. As DNA, the CDR3 is TGTGCCAGCAGTTTCCCCCGGGGGACTAGCCAAGAGACCCAGTACTTC. Translated, it gives CASSFPRGTSQETQYF. The entire variable domain, with the rest obtained from reference TRBV28 and TRBJ2-5, is as follows: DVKVTQSSRYLVKRTGEKVFLECVQDMDHENMFWYRQDPGLGLRLIYFSYDVKMKEKGDIPEGYSVSREKKERFSLILESASTNQTSMYLCASSFPRGTSQETQYFGPGTRLLVL.

The chain recombines TRBV18 with TRBJ1-1; 7 nucleotides align to TRBD1. CDR1 KGHSH and CDR2 LQKENI come from the germline V gene. This CDR3 region has 16 residues. V shed 1 base and J 1 base; nucleotides not matched to a gene: 6. The CDR3 nucleotides are TGTGCCAGCTCACCACAGACAGGGATGGGGAACACTGAAGCTTTCTTT. It yields the protein CASSPQTGMGNTEAFF.

This clonotype was observed many times. This chain joins TRBV7-2 and TRBJ2-7; weak D call: TRBD2 (6 bases). Per the germline V gene, CDR1 is SGHTA and CDR2 is FQGNSA. The CDR3 is made up of 15 amino acids. V dropped 1 base and J dropped 0 bases, with 10 bases sitting between them. CDR3 bases: TGTGCCAGCAGCTTAGAGTACGGGGGCTCCTACGAGCAGTACTTC. Protein sequence: CASSLEYGGSYEQYF.

In its sample, this clonotype was seen a few times. The V call is TRBV7-2, the J call TRBJ1-2; no reliable D call. Germline values: CDR1 SGHTA, CDR2 FQGNSA. The CDR3 contains 13 residues. The ends were cut back, 5 bases at V and 7 bases at J, with 14 bases in the middle. CDR3 sequence reads: CASSHGPFPGYTF. For the CDR3, the DNA is TGTGCCAGCAGCCACGGACCTTTCCCTGGCTACACCTTC.

This clonotype was detected ten times or more. CDR3 nucleotides: TGTGCCAGCAGCTTACTTGACACTTCTGAGCAGTACTTC. Translating gives CASSLLDTSEQYF. The chain employs TRBV7-9 and TRBJ2-7; no clear D gene. The germline V gene has CDR1 SEHNR and CDR2 FQNEAQ (reference sequence). V lost 2 bases and J 7 bases, leaving 12 bases between the germline ends. This CDR3 has 13 residues.

This clonotype appeared a few times. V usage is TRBV19 and J usage is TRBJ2-3, with 7 bases identical to TRBD2. The J segment lost 2 bases and the V segment lost 3 bases, leaving 5 bases of the junction unmatched. The CDR3 consists of 15 residues. Germline-derived CDR1 and CDR2 are LNHDA and SQIVND (reference sequence). For the CDR3, the DNA is TGTGCCAGTAGTATCGAGCGGGGATACACAGATACGCAGTATTTT. It translates to CASSIERGYTDTQYF.

This clonotype was counted ten times or more. The chain carries TRBV7-2 and TRBJ1-2; D is undetermined. The CDR3 runs 16 residues. Germline V gene data show CDR1 as SGHTA and CDR2 as FQGNSA. V was shortened by 2 bases and J by 4 bases, with 17 bases between the two germline ends. The DNA for the CDR3 is TGTGCCAGCAGCTTACAGGCAACTTCGAGACTCTATGGCTACACCTTC. Encoded protein: CASSLQATSRLYGYTF.

This clonotype was counted ten times or more. This chain joins TRBV6-1 and TRBJ2-7, with D perhaps matching TRBD2 (5 bases). V gave up 5 bases and J gave up 6 bases, with 14 bases separating them. Germline assignment: CDR1 MNHNS and CDR2 SASEGT. The CDR3 sequence is 13 residues long. DNA of the CDR3: TGTGCCAGCAGTTGGCGAGGGTTACCCGAGCAGTACTTC. Its translation is CASSWRGLPEQYF.

The chain joins TRBV20-1 to TRBJ1-4; 7 bases fit TRBD1. CDR3 length equals 14 residues. Germline trimming cut 2 bases from V and 6 bases from J; bases unmatched to any gene: 6. Germline CDR1 and CDR2: DFQATT and SNEGSKA (reference sequence). In nucleotides, the CDR3 is TGCAGTGCTAGACTTACAGGGGCAGATGAAAAACTGTTTTTT. Its protein is CSARLTGADEKLFF.

A few counts support this clonotype. The chain employs TRBV24-1 and TRBJ2-3; the D is unclear. The CDR3 is 15 amino acids. The germline V and J ends were trimmed by 5 bases and 3 bases, with 14 bases remaining between them. Germline V gene data show CDR1 as KGHDR and CDR2 as SFDVKD. The CDR3 sequence is CATSVESVGTDTQYF. CDR3 in DNA: TGTGCCACCAGTGTAGAGAGCGTTGGGACAGATACGCAGTATTTT.